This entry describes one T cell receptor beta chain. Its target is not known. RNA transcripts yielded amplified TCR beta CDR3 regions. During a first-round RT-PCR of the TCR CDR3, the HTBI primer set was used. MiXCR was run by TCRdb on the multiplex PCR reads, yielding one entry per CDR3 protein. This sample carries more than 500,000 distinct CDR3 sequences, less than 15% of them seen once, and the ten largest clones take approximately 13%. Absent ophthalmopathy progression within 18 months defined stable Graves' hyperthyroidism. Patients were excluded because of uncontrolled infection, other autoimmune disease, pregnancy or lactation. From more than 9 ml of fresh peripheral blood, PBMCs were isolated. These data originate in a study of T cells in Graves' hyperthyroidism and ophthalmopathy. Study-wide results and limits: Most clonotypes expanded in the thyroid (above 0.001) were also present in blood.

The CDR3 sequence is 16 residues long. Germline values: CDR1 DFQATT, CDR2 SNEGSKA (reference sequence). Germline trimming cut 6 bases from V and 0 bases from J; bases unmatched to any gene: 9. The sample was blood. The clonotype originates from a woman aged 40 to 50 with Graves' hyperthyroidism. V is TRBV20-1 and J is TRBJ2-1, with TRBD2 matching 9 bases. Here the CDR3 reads CSAPRLAVISYNEQFF. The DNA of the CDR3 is TGCAGTGCCCCCCGACTAGCGGTTATCTCCTACAATGAGCAGTTCTTC.